This record looks at one TCR beta chain sequence and its context. PBMC libraries mostly used around 0.5 ug of input genomic DNA, with six replicates per sample. Method: immunoSEQ multiplex PCR; TCRdb's copy keeps in-frame clones and lacks some. The data hold some 15,000 clones, with about 70% observed a single time. The sample comes from a study of neoadjuvant anti-PD-1 for oral cavity cancer. The wider study: Most patients had three to four biweekly doses of 3 mg/kg nivolumab before resection.

The CDR3 is 14 amino acids. CDR1 and CDR2 (germline): SQVTM, ANQGSEA. Germline trimming cut 6 bases from V and 3 bases from J; bases unmatched to any gene: 4. PBMCs were not maintained or expanded in culture before analysis. The chain joins TRBV29-1 to TRBJ2-1, with TRBD2 matching over 11 bases. The TCR comes from a person between 35 and 79 years old with oral cavity squamous cell carcinoma. This sample comprised PBMCs, obtained before nivolumab (anti-PD-1) treatment. The CDR3 coding sequence is TGCAGCGTGGGGGGACTAGCGGTCTACAATGAGCAGTTCTTC. Its protein is CSVGGLAVYNEQFF.